Following are 24 T cell receptor beta chains from one sample sequenced in a study of beta chain features in type 1 diabetes. Findings of the study overall: Researchers report that Type 1 diabetes patients had moderately but significantly shorter TCRB CDR3s across all four CD4+ subsets.

All of the isolated RNA was reverse transcribed, so expressed TCRB transcripts were sequenced. Using immunoSEQ multiplex PCR, the repertoire was profiled, and TCRdb retains in-frame clones only, with some absent. Of about 340,000 clones listed, about 13% are singletons. These receptors have no known antigen. Sample: naive CD4+ T cells from blood. All receptors come from a woman under 30 with type 1 diabetes.

This clone has more than one count but fewer than ten. The rearrangement joins TRBV28 to TRBJ1-5, with D perhaps TRBD1 (6 bases). The V end lost 6 bases, the J end lost 0 bases, and 24 bases lay between the germline ends. Germline V CDR1 and CDR2: MDHEN, SYDVKM. The length of the CDR3 is 19 residues. The CDR3 sequence is CASSFLGQRPPYSNQPQHF. The CDR3 coding sequence is TGTGCCAGCAGCTTTCTCGGACAGAGACCTCCTTATAGCAATCAGCCCCAGCATTTT.

The V call is TRBV10-3, the J call TRBJ2-3; TRBD2 agrees at 7 bases. The CDR3 consists of 16 residues. The V and J ends lost 4 bases and 3 bases, in that order; junction bases with no gene match: 10. Germline V lookup: CDR1 ENHRY, CDR2 SYGVKD. The CDR3 is CAISAGAGAGTDTQYF. The DNA of the CDR3 is TGTGCCATCAGTGCTGGTGCGGGAGCGGGAACAGATACGCAGTATTTT.

The chain recombines TRBV27 with TRBJ1-2; D gene ambiguous. The V gene's germline CDR1 is MNHEY and CDR2 SMNVEV (reference sequence). V lost 7 bases and J 4 bases, leaving 16 bases between the germline ends. There are 14 residues in the CDR3. CDR3 DNA sequence: TGTGCCAGCAATGCCGGAGGGCAGCCCTATGGCTACACCTTC. Amino acid sequence: CASNAGGQPYGYTF.

V and J are TRBV28 and TRBJ2-6; D perhaps matches TRBD1 (5 bases). Germline V CDR1 and CDR2: MDHEN, SYDVKM. Trimming shortened V by 2 bases and J by 1 base, and 9 bases separated the two germline ends. CDR3 length: 16 amino acids. The CDR3 DNA reads TGTGCCAGCAGTTTAGGTGGGGCTTCTGGGGCCAACGTCCTGACTTTC. The encoded protein is CASSLGGASGANVLTF.

This clone has just a few counts. The chain employs TRBV6-5 and TRBJ2-7; TRBD2 matches 8 bases. Losses at the gene ends were 5 bases for V and 2 bases for J; bases not matched to a gene: 5. The CDR3 length is 14 residues. The germline V gene has CDR1 MNHEY and CDR2 SVGAGI. CDR3 residues: CASSRAGDTYEQYV. CDR3 DNA sequence: TGTGCCAGCAGTAGAGCGGGGGATACCTACGAGCAGTACGTC.

V is TRBV19 and J is TRBJ2-1; TRBD2 agrees at 9 bases. This CDR3 comprises 15 residues. Germline CDR1 LNHDA, CDR2 SQIVND (reference sequence). The junction had 14 bases not matched to a gene; V was cut back by 4 bases and J by 13 bases. The CDR3 loop is CASSNEAGGPENQFF. The CDR3 bases are TGTGCCAGTAGTAATGAAGCGGGAGGCCCAGAGAATCAGTTCTTC.

The V gene is TRBV4-2, the J gene TRBJ1-5; the match to TRBD1 covers 10 bases. V trimming: 1 base; J trimming: 5 bases; junction bases outside the gene matches: 5. Germline values: CDR1 LGHNA, CDR2 YNFKEQ. The CDR3 is 16 residues long. Written as DNA, the CDR3 is TGTGCCAGCAGCCAAGGTCCCGGGACAGGGGATCAGCCCCAGCATTTT. Residues: CASSQGPGTGDQPQHF.

The genes are TRBV4-3 and TRBJ2-3; D gene unclear. Trimming pared 0 bases from V and 6 bases from J, leaving 13 bases between. This CDR3 comprises 15 residues. Per the germline V gene, CDR1 is LGHNA and CDR2 is YSLEER. This CDR3 is CASSQEQPPRDTQYF. For the CDR3, the DNA is TGCGCCAGCAGCCAAGAGCAGCCTCCCAGGGATACGCAGTATTTT.

This clone was counted only a few times. This chain joins TRBV18 and TRBJ2-7; 8 nucleotides agree with TRBD2. The CDR3 is 14 amino acids. V trimming: 2 bases; J trimming: 2 bases; junction bases outside the gene matches: 2. The V gene's germline CDR1 is KGHSH and CDR2 LQKENI. The CDR3 is CASSPAGGPYEQYF. CDR3 nucleotide sequence: TGTGCCAGCTCACCAGCGGGAGGCCCCTACGAGCAGTACTTC. The full variable domain, rest sourced from reference TRBV18 and TRBJ2-7, is NAGVMQNPRHLVRRRGQEARLRCSPMKGHSHVYWYRQLPEEGLKFMVYLQKENIIDESGMPKERFSAEFPKEGPSILRIQQVVRGDSAAYFCASSPAGGPYEQYFGPGTRLTVT.

The rearrangement links TRBV9 to TRBJ2-1, with D possibly being TRBD2 (5 bases). Germline V lookup: CDR1 SGDLS, CDR2 YYNGEE. There are 14 residues in the CDR3. Trimming took 4 bases from V and 7 from J, leaving 15 bases between them. The CDR3 bases are TGTGCCAGCAGCCCCCGGATAGCGACTAATGAGCAGTTCTTC. It encodes CASSPRIATNEQFF.

In this sample, this clone turned up a few times. V gene TRBV7-2 combines with J gene TRBJ1-5; 8 positions agree with TRBD1. The J segment lost 7 bases and the V segment lost 5 bases, leaving 4 bases of the junction unmatched. Germline loops: CDR1 SGHTA, CDR2 FQGNSA. CDR3 length equals 13 residues. CDR3 region: CASSGQGQQPQHF. In DNA, the CDR3 is TGTGCCAGCAGCGGACAGGGACAACAGCCCCAGCATTTT.

The rearrangement joins TRBV27 to TRBJ2-7, with TRBD2 as a possible D gene (5 bases). In germline, CDR1 is MNHEY, CDR2 SMNVEV (reference sequence). This CDR3 comprises 11 residues. V was clipped by 8 bases and J by 4 bases, with 9 bases between them. The CDR3 DNA follows: TGTGCCAGCCGGGATCGGTACGAGCAGTACTTC. It codes for CASRDRYEQYF.

The table lists this clone with many counts. V usage is TRBV30 and J usage is TRBJ1-5; 7 bases are a match to TRBD1. CDR1 GTSNPN and CDR2 SVGIG come from the germline V gene (reference sequence). V lost 1 base and J lost 6; bases outside the gene matches: 3. The CDR3 totals 13 residues. The CDR3 coding sequence is TGTGCCTGGAGTGGACAGGGCTCTCAGCCCCAGCATTTT. Protein: CAWSGQGSQPQHF.

The rearrangement joins TRBV7-9 to TRBJ1-2; possibly TRBD1 for D (6 bases). The CDR3 has 14 amino acids. Trimming removed 1 base at V and 4 bases at J, with 10 bases between. Germline-derived CDR1 and CDR2 are SEHNR and FQNEAQ (reference sequence). Here the CDR3 DNA reads TGTGCCAGCAGCTTAGACGGGACAATCTATGGCTACACCTTC. Its translation: CASSLDGTIYGYTF.

This clone has more than one count but fewer than ten. The V and J genes are TRBV18 and TRBJ1-1; 12 nucleotides agree with TRBD1. Germline assignment: CDR1 KGHSH and CDR2 LQKENI. This CDR3 is 15 amino acids long. Unmatched junction bases numbered 13, after V lost 6 bases and J lost 11 bases. CDR3 bases: TGTGCCAGCTCCTCGGGGACAGGGGGCGAAGAGTGGGCTTTCTTT. Protein product: CASSSGTGGEEWAFF.

This chain links TRBV28 with TRBJ2-1; TRBD2 agrees at 13 bases. Germline-derived CDR1 and CDR2 are MDHEN and SYDVKM. The CDR3 spans 18 residues. V lost 5 bases, J lost 2 bases, and 9 bases stayed unmatched. This chain's CDR3 is CASSTHGLAGDAYNEQFF. The CDR3, as DNA: TGTGCCAGCAGTACCCACGGACTAGCGGGAGACGCCTACAATGAGCAGTTCTTC.

This rearrangement joins TRBV11-2 to TRBJ1-2; the D gene is possibly TRBD1 (5 bases). The CDR3 loop spans 15 amino acids. The V gene lost 3 bases and the J gene lost 8 bases, with 19 bases spanning the gap. Germline V lookup: CDR1 SGHAT, CDR2 FQNNGV. CDR3 sequence reads: CASSFLTGGFGGYTF. CDR3 nucleotide sequence: TGTGCCAGCAGCTTTCTGACGGGGGGGTTTGGCGGCTACACCTTC.

The chain uses TRBV5-1 and TRBJ2-5; 7 nucleotides agree with TRBD2. The J segment lost 3 bases and the V segment lost 4 bases, leaving 6 bases of the junction unmatched. Germline CDR1 SGHRS, CDR2 YFSETQ. The CDR3 runs to 14 residues. The CDR3 DNA is TGCGCCAGCAGCAGGTCTAGCGGAAAAGAGACCCAGTACTTC. This encodes CASSRSSGKETQYF.

As to this clone: The identical CDR3 is also encoded by other nucleotide sequences in the sample. The V call is TRBV4-1, the J call TRBJ2-5; 10 bases line up with TRBD2. The germline V gene encodes CDR1 MGHRA and CDR2 YSYEKL. V lost 1 base, J lost 4 bases, and 6 bases stayed unmatched. This CDR3 is built from 16 residues. This chain's CDR3 is CASSQGLAGVRETQYF. The CDR3 DNA sequence: TGCGCCAGCAGCCAAGGCCTAGCGGGAGTTCGAGAGACCCAGTACTTC.

The chain employs TRBV7-9 and TRBJ2-7; 8 positions match TRBD2. After removal of 6 bases from V and 5 bases from J, the junction contained 18 bases not matched to a gene. Germline loops: CDR1 SEHNR, CDR2 FQNEAQ (reference sequence). The CDR3 consists of 17 residues. CDR3 sequence (DNA): TGTGCCAGCAGGCCCAACCCGGGACTAGTGGCCCGGAACGAGCAGTACTTC. This gives the protein CASRPNPGLVARNEQYF.

This chain uses TRBV29-1 with TRBJ2-3, with D possibly TRBD1 on 5 matching bases. The V gene lost 6 bases and the J gene lost 7 bases, with 11 bases spanning the gap. Germline V gives CDR1 SQVTM, CDR2 ANQGSEA. This CDR3 comprises 11 residues. The CDR3 DNA sequence: TGCAGCGTAGATTCAGGGAATACGCAGTATTTT. It codes for CSVDSGNTQYF.

The CDR3 DNA sequence: TGTGCCTGGAGTACGGGACAGGGGAACACAGATACGCAGTATTTT. Amino acid sequence: CAWSTGQGNTDTQYF. The chain couples TRBV30 to TRBJ2-3; 10 positions match TRBD1. After removal of 2 bases from V and 2 bases from J, the junction contained 4 bases not matched to a gene. This CDR3 has 15 residues. CDR1 GTSNPN and CDR2 SVGIG come from the germline V gene (reference sequence).

The chain has TRBV6-1 and TRBJ2-1, with 10 bases matching TRBD2. The V segment lost 2 bases and the J segment 9 bases; nucleotides outside the gene matches: 10. The CDR3 contains 16 residues. Germline V gene sequence: CDR1 MNHNS, CDR2 SASEGT. The CDR3 DNA reads as TGTGCCAGCAGTGAACCAGGGAGCGGGAGGGTAGGTGAGCAGTTCTTC. Translated: CASSEPGSGRVGEQFF.

The chain has TRBV11-2 and TRBJ2-5; 7 bases align to TRBD2. Germline CDR1 SGHAT, CDR2 FQNNGV. The CDR3 is 15 residues long. The V segment lost 5 bases and the J segment 3 bases; nucleotides outside the gene matches: 9. CDR3 nucleotide sequence: TGTGCCAGCAGCCCCCCCAGGACTAGAGAAGAGACCCAGTACTTC. Translation gives CASSPPRTREETQYF.